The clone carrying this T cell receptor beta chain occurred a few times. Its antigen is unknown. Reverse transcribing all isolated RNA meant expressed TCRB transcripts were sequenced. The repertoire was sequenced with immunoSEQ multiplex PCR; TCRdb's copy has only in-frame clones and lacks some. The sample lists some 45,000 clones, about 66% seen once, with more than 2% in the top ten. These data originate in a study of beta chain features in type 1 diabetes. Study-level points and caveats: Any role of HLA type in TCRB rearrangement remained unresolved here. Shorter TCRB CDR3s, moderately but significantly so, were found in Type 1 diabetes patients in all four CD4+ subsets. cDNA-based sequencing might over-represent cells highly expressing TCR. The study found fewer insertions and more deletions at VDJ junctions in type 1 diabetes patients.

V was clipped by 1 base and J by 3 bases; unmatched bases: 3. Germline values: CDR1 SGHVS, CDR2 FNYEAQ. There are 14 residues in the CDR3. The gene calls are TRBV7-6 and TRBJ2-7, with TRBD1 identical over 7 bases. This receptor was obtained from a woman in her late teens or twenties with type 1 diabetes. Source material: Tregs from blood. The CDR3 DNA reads TGTGCCAGCAGCTTAGATTCAGGGGGCTACGAGCAGTACTTC. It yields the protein CASSLDSGGYEQYF. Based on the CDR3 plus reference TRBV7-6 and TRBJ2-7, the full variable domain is GAGVSQSPRYKVTKRGQDVALRCDPISGHVSLYWYRQALGQGPEFLTYFNYEAQQDKSGLPNDRFSAERPEGSISTLTIQRTEQRDSAMYRCASSLDSGGYEQYFGPGTRLTVT.